Sequencing of this T cell receptor (beta chain) was carried out in a study of cytomegalovirus exposure and HLA in healthy donors. V gave up 4 bases and J gave up 2 bases; unmatched junction bases: 1. CDR1 is LGHNA and CDR2 is YSLEER in the germline V gene. The CDR3 totals 15 residues. Use of 60 Vbeta and 13 Jbeta primers characterized the PCR. This table comes from immunoSEQ multiplex PCR, and its TCRdb copy is limited to in-frame clones, with some not included. The table records under 150,000 clones, around three quarters of them present only once. This receptor was taken from a man aged 25 to 45 in good health and CMV-seropositive. The chain is built from TRBV4-3 and TRBJ2-1; 11 bases are a match to TRBD1. The sample comprised PBMCs. The CDR3 DNA follows: TGCGCCAGCAGCCCGGGACAGGGGGCCTACAATGAGCAGTTCTTC. It encodes CASSPGQGAYNEQFF.